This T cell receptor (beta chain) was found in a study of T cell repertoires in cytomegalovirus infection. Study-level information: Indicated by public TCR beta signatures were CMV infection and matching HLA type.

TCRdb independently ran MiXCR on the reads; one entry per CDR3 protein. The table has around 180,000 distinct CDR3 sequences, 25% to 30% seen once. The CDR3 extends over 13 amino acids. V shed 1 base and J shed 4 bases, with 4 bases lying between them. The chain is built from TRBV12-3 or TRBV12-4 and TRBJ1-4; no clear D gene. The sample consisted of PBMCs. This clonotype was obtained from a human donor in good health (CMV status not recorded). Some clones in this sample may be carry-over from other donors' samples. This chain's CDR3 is CASSLDSNEKLFF. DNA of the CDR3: TGTGCCAGCAGTTTAGACAGTAATGAAAAACTGTTTTTT.